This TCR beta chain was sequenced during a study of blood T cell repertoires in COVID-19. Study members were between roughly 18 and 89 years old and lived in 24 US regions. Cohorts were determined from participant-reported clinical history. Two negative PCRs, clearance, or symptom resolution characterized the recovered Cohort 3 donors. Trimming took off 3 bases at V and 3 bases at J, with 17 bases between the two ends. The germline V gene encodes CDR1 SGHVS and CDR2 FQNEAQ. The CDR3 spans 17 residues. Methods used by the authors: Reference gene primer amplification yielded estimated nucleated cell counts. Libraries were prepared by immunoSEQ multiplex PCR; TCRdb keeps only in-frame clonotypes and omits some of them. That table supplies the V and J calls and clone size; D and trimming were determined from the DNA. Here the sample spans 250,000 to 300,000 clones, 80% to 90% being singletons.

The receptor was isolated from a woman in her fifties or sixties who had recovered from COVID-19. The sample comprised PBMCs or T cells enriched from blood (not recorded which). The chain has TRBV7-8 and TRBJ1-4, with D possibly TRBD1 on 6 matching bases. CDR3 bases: TGTGCCAGCAGCTTTGCGCAGGGGCCTGGAGCTAATGAAAAACTGTTTTTT. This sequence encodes CASSFAQGPGANEKLFF.